This TCR beta chain was captured by sequencing in a study of blood T cell repertoires in COVID-19. The overall study: Nucleic acid was either cDNA or gDNA, and it came from T cells, B-cell-depleted T cells, or PBMCs.

This CDR3 is 13 amino acids long. Germline-derived CDR1 and CDR2 are SGHTA and FQGNSA. Per the original methods: Amplifying reference gene primers gave estimates of nucleated cell counts. Using immunoSEQ multiplex PCR, the repertoire was profiled, and TCRdb retains in-frame clones only, with some absent. That table furnishes V, J and clone size, whereas the DNA furnished D and trimming. This sample has 60,000 to 95,000 clones, with roughly 90% found just once. On this clone: One junction end does not reproduce the germline sequence, and a read error may be involved.

The sequencing input was peripheral blood. The rearrangement uses TRBV7-2 and TRBJ2-7, with 16 bases matching TRBD2. The source is a woman aged 80 or over with active or convalescent COVID-19. CDR3: CASSPGLAGGRNF. The DNA of the CDR3 is TGTGCCAGCAGCCCGGGACTAGCGGGGGGGAGGAACTTC. The whole variable domain, remainder taken from reference TRBV7-2 and TRBJ2-7, is GAGVSQSPSNKVTEKGKDVELRCDPISGHTALYWYRQSLGQGLEFLIYFQGNSAPDKSGLPSDRFSAERTGGSVSTLTIQRTQQEDSAVYLCASSPGLAGGRNFGPGTRLTVT.